This T cell receptor beta chain came from a study of shared clonotypes between healthy human individuals. CDR1 and CDR2 from the germline V gene are SEHNR and FQNEAQ (reference sequence). The CDR3 runs to 15 residues. The V and J ends lost 3 bases and 7 bases, in that order; junction bases with no gene match: 7. Libraries were prepared by immunoSEQ multiplex PCR; TCRdb keeps only in-frame clonotypes and omits some of them. The data hold under 850,000 clones, with approximately 92% observed a single time. The naive CD8 subset, CD45RO-negative cells positively selected for CCR7, excluded terminally differentiated effector memory CD45RA+ cells.

V usage is TRBV7-9 and J usage is TRBJ2-1; 9 bases fit TRBD2. The sample was naive CD8+ T cells sorted from blood. The sequence was obtained from a man younger than 40 in good health. This CDR3 reads CASSFGREGLNEQFF. The CDR3 DNA is TGTGCCAGCAGCTTTGGGCGGGAGGGACTAAATGAGCAGTTCTTC.